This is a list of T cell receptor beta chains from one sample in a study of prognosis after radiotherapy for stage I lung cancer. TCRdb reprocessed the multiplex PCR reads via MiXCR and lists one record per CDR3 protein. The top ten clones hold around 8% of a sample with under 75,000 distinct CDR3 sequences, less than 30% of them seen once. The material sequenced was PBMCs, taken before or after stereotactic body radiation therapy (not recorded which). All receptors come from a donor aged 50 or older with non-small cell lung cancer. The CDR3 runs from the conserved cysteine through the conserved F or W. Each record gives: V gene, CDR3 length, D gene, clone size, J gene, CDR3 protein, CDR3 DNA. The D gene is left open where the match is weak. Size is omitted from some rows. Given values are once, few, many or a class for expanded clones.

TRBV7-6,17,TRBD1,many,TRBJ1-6,CASSPSKWRQGNSPLHF,TGTGCCAGCAGCCCAAGCAAATGGCGACAGGGAAATTCACCCCTCCACTTT
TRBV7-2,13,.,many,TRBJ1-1,CASQEAGRTEAFF,TGTGCCAGCCAAGAGGCAGGTCGAACTGAAGCTTTCTTT
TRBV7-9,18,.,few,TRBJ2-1,CASSGGAGGRDSYNEQFF,TGTGCCAGCAGCGGGGGGGCCGGGGGCAGGGATTCCTACAATGAGCAGTTCTTC
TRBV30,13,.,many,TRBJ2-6,CASDFSGANVLTF,TGTGCCTCGGACTTCTCTGGGGCCAACGTCCTGACTTTC
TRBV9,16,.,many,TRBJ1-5,CASSLGRKQGGQPQHF,TGTGCCAGCAGCCTGGGCAGAAAGCAGGGCGGTCAGCCCCAGCATTTT
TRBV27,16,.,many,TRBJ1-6,CASSLVEGGGNSPLHF,TGTGCCAGCAGTTTGGTGGAGGGGGGGGGAAATTCACCCCTCCACTTT
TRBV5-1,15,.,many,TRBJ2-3,CASSPEQPTTDTQYF,TGCGCCAGCAGCCCCGAACAACCCACCACAGATACGCAGTATTTT
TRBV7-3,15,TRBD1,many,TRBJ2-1,CASSMTGGSYNEQFF,TGTGCCAGCAGCATGACAGGGGGCTCCTACAATGAGCAGTTCTTC
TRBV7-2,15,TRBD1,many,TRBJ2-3,CASSTGQGRTDTQYF,TGTGCCAGCAGCACCGGACAGGGCCGCACAGATACGCAGTATTTT
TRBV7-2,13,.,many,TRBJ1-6,CASSPQWNSPLHF,TGTGCCAGCAGCCCGCAGTGGAATTCACCCCTCCACTTT
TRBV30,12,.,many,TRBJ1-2,CAWSVQQPFSTF,TGTGCCTGGAGTGTCCAGCAGCCTTTTTCCACCTTC
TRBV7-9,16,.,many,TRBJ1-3,CASSRGESNSGNTIYF,TGTGCCAGCAGCCGAGGGGAGAGTAACTCTGGAAACACCATATATTTT
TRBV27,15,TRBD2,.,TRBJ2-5,CDSSRIGGRGETQYF,TGTGACAGCAGCCGTATAGGCGGGAGAGGAGAGACCCAGTACTTC
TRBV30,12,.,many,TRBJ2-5,CAWSVRGETQYF,TGTGCCTGGAGTGTACGTGGGGAGACCCAGTACTTC
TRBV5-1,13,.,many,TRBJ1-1,CASSYDLNTEAFF,TGCGCCAGCAGTTACGACCTGAACACTGAAGCTTTCTTT
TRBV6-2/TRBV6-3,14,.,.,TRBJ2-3,CASSWRGITDTQYF,TGTGCCAGCAGTTGGAGGGGCATCACAGATACTCAGTATTTT
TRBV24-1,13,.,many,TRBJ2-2,CATEGLNTGELFF,TGTGCCACTGAGGGGTTGAACACCGGGGAGCTGTTTTTT
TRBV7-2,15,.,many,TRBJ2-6,CASRRRGSGANVLTF,TGTGCCAGCAGAAGGCGGGGATCTGGGGCCAACGTCCTGACTTTC
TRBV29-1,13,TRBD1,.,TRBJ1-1,CSVWDRQNTEAFF,TGCAGCGTGTGGGACAGGCAGAACACTGAAGCTTTCTTT
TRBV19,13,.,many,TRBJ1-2,CASSTEQDYGYTF,TGTGCCAGTAGTACCGAACAGGACTATGGCTACACCTTC
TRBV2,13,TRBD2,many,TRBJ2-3,CASRSSGLALQYF,TGTGCCAGCAGGAGCTCGGGACTAGCGCTGCAGTATTTT
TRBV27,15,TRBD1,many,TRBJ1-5,CASSHRGGSNQPQHF,TGTGCCAGCAGCCACAGGGGGGGTAGCAATCAGCCCCAGCATTTT
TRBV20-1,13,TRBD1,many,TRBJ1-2,CSAREGQGVGYTF,TGCAGTGCTAGAGAGGGACAGGGGGTTGGCTACACCTTC
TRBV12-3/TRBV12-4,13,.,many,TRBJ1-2,CASSFQGRGGYTF,TGTGCCAGCAGTTTTCAGGGGAGGGGTGGCTACACCTTC
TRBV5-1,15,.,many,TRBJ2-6,CASRRGPSGANVLTF,TGCGCCAGCAGAAGGGGTCCCTCTGGGGCCAACGTCCTGACTTTC
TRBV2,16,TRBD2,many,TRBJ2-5,CASSARWTSGEGTQYF,TGTGCCAGCAGTGCCCGCTGGACTAGCGGGGAGGGGACCCAGTACTTC
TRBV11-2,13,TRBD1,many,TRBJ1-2,CASSFTGAYGYTF,TGTGCCAGCAGCTTCACAGGGGCGTATGGCTACACCTTC
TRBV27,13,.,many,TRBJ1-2,CASSLKMGYGYTF,TGTGCCAGCAGTTTAAAGATGGGGTATGGCTACACCTTC
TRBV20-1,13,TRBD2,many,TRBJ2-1,CSVPGLAYDEQFF,TGCAGTGTCCCTGGACTAGCATACGATGAGCAGTTCTTC
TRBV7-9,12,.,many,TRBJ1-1,CASSFTATEAFF,TGTGCCAGCAGCTTCACAGCAACTGAAGCTTTCTTT
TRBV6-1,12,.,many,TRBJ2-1,CASRDPDNEQFF,TGTGCCAGCCGAGACCCCGACAATGAGCAGTTCTTC
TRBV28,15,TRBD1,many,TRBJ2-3,CASQEVGQGTDTQYF,TGTGCCAGCCAAGAAGTGGGACAGGGCACAGATACGCAGTATTTT
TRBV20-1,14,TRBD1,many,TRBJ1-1,CSAVRQGGGTEAFF,TGCAGTGCTGTAAGACAGGGGGGTGGCACTGAAGCTTTCTTT
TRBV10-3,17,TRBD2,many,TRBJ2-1,CAISESMRGGSYNEQFF,TGTGCCATCAGTGAGTCGATGCGGGGGGGCTCCTACAATGAGCAGTTCTTC